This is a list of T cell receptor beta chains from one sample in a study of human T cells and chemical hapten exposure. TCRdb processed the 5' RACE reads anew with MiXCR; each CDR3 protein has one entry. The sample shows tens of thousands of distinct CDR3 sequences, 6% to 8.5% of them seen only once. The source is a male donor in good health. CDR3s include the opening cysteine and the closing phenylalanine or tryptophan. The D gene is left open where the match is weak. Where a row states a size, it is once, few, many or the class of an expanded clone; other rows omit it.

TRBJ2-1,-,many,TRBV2,TGTGCCAGCAGTGAATTATCAGTTTCCTACAATGAGCAGTTCTTC,CASSELSVSYNEQFF
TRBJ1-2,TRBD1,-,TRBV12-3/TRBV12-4,TGTGCCAGCAGTGCGACAGGGACGAGGAGCTATGGCTACACCTTC,CASSATGTRSYGYTF
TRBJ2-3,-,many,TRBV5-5,TGTGCCAGCAGTTCCCTTCTACAGGGAAGCACAGATACGCAGTATTTT,CASSSLLQGSTDTQYF
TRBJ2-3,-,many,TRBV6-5,TGTGCCAGCAGTTACTCCGACAGGATCTCAGCAGATACGCAGTATTTT,CASSYSDRISADTQYF
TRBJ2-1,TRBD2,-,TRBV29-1,TGCAGCGGGGGGAGGGCAGGGTACAATGAGCAGTTCTTC,CSGGRAGYNEQFF
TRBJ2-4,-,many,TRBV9,TGTGCCAGCAGCGTAGCTGGGGGACCTCTAGCCAAAAACATTCAGTACTTC,CASSVAGGPLAKNIQYF
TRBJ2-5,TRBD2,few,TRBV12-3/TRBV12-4,TGTGCCAGCAGTTTAGATCGACTAGCGGGGGGCCAAGAGACCCAGTACTTC,CASSLDRLAGGQETQYF
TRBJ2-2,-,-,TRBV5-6,TGTGCCAGCAGCAGGGGACGGCCCACCGGGGAGCTGTTTTTT,CASSRGRPTGELFF
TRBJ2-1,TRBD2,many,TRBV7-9,TGTGCCAGCAGCCAAGGGGGGCTAGCGGGAGTACACAATGAGCAGTTCTTC,CASSQGGLAGVHNEQFF
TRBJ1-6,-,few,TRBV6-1,TGTGCCAGCACCATAAGACAGAGCTCCTATAATTCACCCCTCCACTTT,CASTIRQSSYNSPLHF
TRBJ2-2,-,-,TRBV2,TGTGCCAGCAGAACCAGACGGAACACCGGGGAGCTGTTTTTT,CASRTRRNTGELFF
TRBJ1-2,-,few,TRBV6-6,TGTGCCAGCAGTTACGATGGCTACACCTTC,CASSYDGYTF
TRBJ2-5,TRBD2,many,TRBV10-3,TGTGCCATCAGCCCGACTAGCGGGAGGACTCAAGAGACCCAGTACTTC,CAISPTSGRTQETQYF
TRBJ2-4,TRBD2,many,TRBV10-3,TGTGCCACAACCAGCGGGATAGCCAAAAACATTCAGTACTTC,CATTSGIAKNIQYF
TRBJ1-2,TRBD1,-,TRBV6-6,TGTGCCAGCAGTTACACAAACACCGGGACAGGGGCGTATGGCTACACCTTC,CASSYTNTGTGAYGYTF
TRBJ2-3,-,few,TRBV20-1,TGCAGTGCTACCGACGACACAGATACGCAGTATTTT,CSATDDTDTQYF
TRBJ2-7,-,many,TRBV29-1,TGCAGCGTCCCCGGACGAAGCTCCTACGAGCAGTACTTC,CSVPGRSSYEQYF
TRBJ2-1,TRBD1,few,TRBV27,TGTGCCAGCAGTTTCCGAGGGACAGGGCCTTACAATGAGCAGTTCTTC,CASSFRGTGPYNEQFF
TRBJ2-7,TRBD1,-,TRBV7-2,TGTGCCAGCAGTTTGGTGGGACAGATCTACGAGCAGTACTTC,CASSLVGQIYEQYF
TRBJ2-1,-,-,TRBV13,TGTGCCAGCAGCCCGAAAGGGGGATCGCGCAATGAGCAGTTCTTC,CASSPKGGSRNEQFF
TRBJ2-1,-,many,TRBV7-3,TGTGCCAGCAGCTTAATCGCTAGCGCGAGCTCCTACAATGAGCAGTTCTTC,CASSLIASASSYNEQFF
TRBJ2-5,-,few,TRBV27,TGTGCCAGCAGTTTATTGTCAGGGGAAGAGACCCAGTACTTC,CASSLLSGEETQYF
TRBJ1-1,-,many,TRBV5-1,TGCGCCAGCATCTCGGACGAAACAACTGAAGCTTTCTTT,CASISDETTEAFF
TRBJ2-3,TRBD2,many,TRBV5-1,TGCGCCAGCAGCTTGGATGGACTAGCGGGGGTTTCCGGCACAGATACGCAGTATTTT,CASSLDGLAGVSGTDTQYF
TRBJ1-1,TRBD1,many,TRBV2,TGTGCCAGCATTAGGACAGGGGAGAACACTGAAGCTTTCTTT,CASIRTGENTEAFF
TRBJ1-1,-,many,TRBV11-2,TGTGCCAGCAGCTTAGATCCTGGCCTCTCGGCTTTCTTT,CASSLDPGLSAFF
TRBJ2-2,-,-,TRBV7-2,TGTGCCAGCAGCTCCGCCATTGACCGAATCACCGGGGAGCTGTTTTTT,CASSSAIDRITGELFF
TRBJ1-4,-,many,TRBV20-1,TGCAGTGCGCTCGGGACGGATGAAAAACTGTTTTTT,CSALGTDEKLFF
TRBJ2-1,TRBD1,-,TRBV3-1,TGTGCCAGCAGCCAGACCGGGACAGGGAACAATGAGCAGTTCTTC,CASSQTGTGNNEQFF
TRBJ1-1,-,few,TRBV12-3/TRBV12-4,TGTGCCAGCAGCCAGGTTTTTTTCCCGAACACTGAAGCTTTCTTT,CASSQVFFPNTEAFF
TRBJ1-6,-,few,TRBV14,TGTGCCAGCAGCCAAGGTCCACAGGGAGGTCATTCACCCCTCCACTTT,CASSQGPQGGHSPLHF
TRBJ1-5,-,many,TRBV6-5,TGTGCCAGCAGTTATATTGCGGGCAATCAGCCCCAGCATTTT,CASSYIAGNQPQHF
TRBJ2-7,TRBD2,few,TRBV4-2,TGTGCCAGCAGCCAAGATCGCCTAGCGGGGGTTAGCTCCTACGAGCAGTACTTC,CASSQDRLAGVSSYEQYF
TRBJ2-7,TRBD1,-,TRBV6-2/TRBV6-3,TGTGCCAGCAGTGACAGGGGGTTGGCGTACTTC,CASSDRGLAYF
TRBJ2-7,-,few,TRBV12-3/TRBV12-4,TGTGCCAGCAGTTTAACGGACCAGCAGGGCTACGAGCAGTACTTC,CASSLTDQQGYEQYF
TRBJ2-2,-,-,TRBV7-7,TGTGCCAGCAGCTCCGCTGGAGGGTCGAACACCGGGGAGCTGTTTTTT,CASSSAGGSNTGELFF
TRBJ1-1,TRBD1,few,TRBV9,TGTGCCAGCAGAGTCGGGACAGCTAACACTGAAGCTTTCTTT,CASRVGTANTEAFF
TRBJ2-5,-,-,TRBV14,TGTGCCAGCAGCCAAGAGGGGCCGACCGGCTTCCAAGAGACCCAGTACTTC,CASSQEGPTGFQETQYF
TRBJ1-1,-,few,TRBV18,TGTGCCAGCTCACCAGCAGACAGCAACACTGAAGCTTTCTTT,CASSPADSNTEAFF
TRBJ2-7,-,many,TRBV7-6,TGTGCCAGCAGCCCCCTCCGAGGGGATCGGGAGCAGTACTTC,CASSPLRGDREQYF
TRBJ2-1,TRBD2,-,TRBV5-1,TGCGCCAGCAGCTTGTTGGGGGGGGGTATGAATGAGCAGTTCTTC,CASSLLGGGMNEQFF
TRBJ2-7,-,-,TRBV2,TGTGCCAGCAACACAGGGAAGGGTTACGAGCAGTACTTC,CASNTGKGYEQYF
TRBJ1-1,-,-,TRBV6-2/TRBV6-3,TGTGCCAGCAAAACCCCCGGGGCTGAAGCTTTCTTT,CASKTPGAEAFF
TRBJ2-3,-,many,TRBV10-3,TGTGCCATCAGTGAGTCCGTCCGAGTCGATACGCAGTATTTT,CAISESVRVDTQYF
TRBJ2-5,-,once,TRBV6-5,TGTGCCAGCAGTGGTGTAGGCCCCCCAATGCGAGAGACCCAGTACTTC,CASSGVGPPMRETQYF
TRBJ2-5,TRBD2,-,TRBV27,TGTGCCAGCAGTCGATTGTCTGCGGGGGAAGAGACCCAGTACTTC,CASSRLSAGEETQYF
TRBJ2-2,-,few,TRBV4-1,TGCGCCAGCAGCCAAGATGAGTCCCCGGGAGTAGGGAATACCGGGGAGCTGTTTTTT,CASSQDESPGVGNTGELFF
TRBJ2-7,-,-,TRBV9,TGTGCCAGCAGCGAGGGATTCCCCTACGAGCAGTACTTC,CASSEGFPYEQYF
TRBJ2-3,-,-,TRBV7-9,TGTGCCAGCAGCTTTGAAGGGCTTCGGACAGATACGCAGTATTTT,CASSFEGLRTDTQYF
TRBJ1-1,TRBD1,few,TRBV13,TGTGCCAGCAGACAGGGGTTTGGAACTGAAGCTTTCTTT,CASRQGFGTEAFF
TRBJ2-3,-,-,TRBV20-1,TGCAGTGCTAGAGATGTGTCCCACTCAGGTGATACGCAGTATTTT,CSARDVSHSGDTQYF
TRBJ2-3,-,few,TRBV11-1,TGTGCCAGCAGCCCCGGCAGGGGAGGGTTCGCAGATACGCAGTATTTT,CASSPGRGGFADTQYF
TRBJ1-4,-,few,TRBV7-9,TGTGCCAGCAGCCGGGACGAAGGGGAAAAACTGTTTTTT,CASSRDEGEKLFF
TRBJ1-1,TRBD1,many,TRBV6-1,TGTGCCAGCAACCCCACAGGGGGACCTGAAGCTTTCTTT,CASNPTGGPEAFF